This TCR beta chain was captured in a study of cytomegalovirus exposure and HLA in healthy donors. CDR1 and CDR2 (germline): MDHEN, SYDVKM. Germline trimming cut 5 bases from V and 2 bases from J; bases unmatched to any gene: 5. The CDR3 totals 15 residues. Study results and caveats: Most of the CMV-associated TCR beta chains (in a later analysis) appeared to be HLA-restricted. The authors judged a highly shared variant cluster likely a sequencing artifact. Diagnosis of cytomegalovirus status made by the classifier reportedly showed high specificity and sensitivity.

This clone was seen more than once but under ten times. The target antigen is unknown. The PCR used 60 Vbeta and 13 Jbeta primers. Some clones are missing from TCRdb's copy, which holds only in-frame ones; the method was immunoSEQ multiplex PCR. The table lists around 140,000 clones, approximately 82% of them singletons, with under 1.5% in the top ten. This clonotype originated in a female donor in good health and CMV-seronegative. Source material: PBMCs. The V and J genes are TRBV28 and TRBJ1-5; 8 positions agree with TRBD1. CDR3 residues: CASSEGQGGNQPQHF. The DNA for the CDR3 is TGTGCCAGCAGTGAAGGACAGGGCGGCAATCAGCCCCAGCATTTT.